Reported below is one T cell receptor beta chain. The CDR3 loop spans 15 amino acids. Per the germline V gene, CDR1 is SGHTA and CDR2 is FQGNSA. V was cut by 1 base and J by 2 bases, with 12 bases left in between. The data are from a study of T cell responses to AZD1222 COVID-19 vaccine. Libraries were prepared by immunoSEQ multiplex PCR; TCRdb keeps only in-frame clonotypes and omits some of them. The table includes 85,000 to 120,000 clones, around 86% detected once. The sequence derives from an adult in good health. The chain combines TRBV7-2 with TRBJ2-7; D possibly uses TRBD1 or TRBD2 (5 bases each). The sequencing here drew on peripheral blood, taken on day 0 of AZD1222 vaccination. The DNA for the CDR3 is TGTGCCAGCAGCTTAGGGGGGTATAGTCCCTACGAGCAGTACTTC. It specifies CASSLGGYSPYEQYF.